The 3 T cell receptor beta chains below all came from one sample that was sequenced in a study of Graves' ophthalmopathy and Graves' hyperthyroidism. RNA transcripts served as template for amplifying TCR beta CDR3 sequences. First-round RT-PCR with HTBI primers preceded a second-round multiplex PCR. TCRdb reanalysed the multiplex PCR reads using MiXCR and keeps one entry per CDR3 protein. In the table there are about 550,000 distinct CDR3 sequences, approximately 35% of which are singletons. Sequencing input: peripheral blood or thyroid tissue (not recorded which). These receptors originate from an adult man with Graves' hyperthyroidism.

A few counts support this clonotype. The chain's CDR3 is CASSQPTISAVTISYEQYF. The CDR3 region has the DNA TGCGCCAGCAGCCAGCCAACGATATCGGCAGTGACCATCTCCTACGAGCAGTACTTC. The chain couples TRBV4-1 to TRBJ2-7; D is uncertain. Per germline, CDR1 MGHRA and CDR2 YSYEKL. This CDR3 is 19 amino acids long. Trimming pared 3 bases from V and 0 bases from J, leaving 24 bases between.

The sample holds a few counts of this clonotype. The chain is built from TRBV20-1 and TRBJ1-5; no clear D. CDR1 is DFQATT and CDR2 is SNEGSKA in the germline V gene (reference sequence). V was trimmed by 3 bases and J by 2 bases, leaving 8 bases between them. The CDR3 is 13 residues long. The chain's CDR3 is CSARADGNQPQHF. CDR3 bases: TGCAGTGCTAGGGCAGATGGCAATCAGCCCCAGCATTTT.

This clonotype has a count of ten or more. The chain recombines TRBV2 with TRBJ2-5; 8 bases are shared with TRBD2. The CDR3 runs 13 residues. Per germline, CDR1 SNHLY and CDR2 FYNNEI. Germline trimming cut 10 bases from V and 5 bases from J; bases unmatched to any gene: 9. CDR3 loop: CATGLGLGETQYF. The CDR3, as DNA: TGTGCCACGGGACTAGGGCTAGGCGAGACCCAGTACTTC.